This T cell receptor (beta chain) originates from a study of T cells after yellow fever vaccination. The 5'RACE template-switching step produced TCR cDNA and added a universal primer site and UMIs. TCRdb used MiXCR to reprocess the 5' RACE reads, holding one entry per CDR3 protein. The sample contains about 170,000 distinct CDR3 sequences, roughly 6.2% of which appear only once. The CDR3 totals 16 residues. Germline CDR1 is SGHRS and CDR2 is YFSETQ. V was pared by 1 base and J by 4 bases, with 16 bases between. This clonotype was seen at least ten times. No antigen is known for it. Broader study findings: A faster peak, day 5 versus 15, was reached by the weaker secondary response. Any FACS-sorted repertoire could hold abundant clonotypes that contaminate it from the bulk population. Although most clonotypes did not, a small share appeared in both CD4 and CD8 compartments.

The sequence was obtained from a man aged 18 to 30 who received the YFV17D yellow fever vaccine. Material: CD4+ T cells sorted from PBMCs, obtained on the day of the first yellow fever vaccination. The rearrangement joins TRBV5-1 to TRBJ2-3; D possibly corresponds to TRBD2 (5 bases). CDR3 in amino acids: CASSLFSSGSPDTQYF. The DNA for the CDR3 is TGCGCCAGCAGCTTGTTCTCATCGGGGTCCCCAGATACGCAGTATTTT.